This T cell receptor beta chain derives from a study of cytomegalovirus exposure and HLA in healthy donors. Turning to the study itself: In terms of ancestry, the Caucasian-associated cluster contained about four fifths of the approximately 420 genotyped donors.

The PCR contained 60 Vbeta and 13 Jbeta primers. Source study methods: As a later analysis found, there were 82 million or so unique TCR beta chains, of which approximately 10 million were shared. The method was immunoSEQ multiplex PCR; TCRdb's version includes in-frame clones alone and lacks a portion of them. V and J calls and clone size are given by that table; D and trimming were obtained from the DNA. Among about 90,000 clones listed, 50% to 75% were seen once. The study, taken as a whole, reports: Certain sequence variants were highly shared and formed a cluster, and this cluster was likely a sequencing artifact. Presence/absence comparisons presumed near-even sequencing depth among donors.

A remark on this clone: Its antigen is not known.

V lost 7 bases and J lost 7; bases outside the gene matches: 8. The germline V gene has CDR1 SGHTA and CDR2 FQGNSA. CDR3 length: 13 residues. This receptor was obtained from a man aged 25 to 40 in good health and CMV-seronegative. The chain is built from TRBV7-2 and TRBJ2-7, with 9 bases aligning to TRBD1. Sequencing was carried out using PBMCs. CDR3 bases: TGTGCCAGCACCCACAGGACAGGGGATGAGCAGTACTTC. Encoded protein: CASTHRTGDEQYF.